The next 17 T cell receptor beta chains were all read from a single sample in a study of T cells in Graves' hyperthyroidism and ophthalmopathy. The TCR beta CDR3 regions underwent amplification using RNA transcripts as the source. An initial round of RT-PCR targeting the TCR CDR3 relied on the HTBI primer set. TCRdb analysed the multiplex PCR reads with MiXCR anew, one entry per CDR3 protein. The data hold about 580,000 distinct CDR3 sequences, with about 15% observed a single time. The material sequenced was blood. These receptors came from a woman in her thirties with Graves' hyperthyroidism that later progressed to Graves' ophthalmopathy.

This clonotype was observed many times. The chain carries TRBV24-1 and TRBJ2-5; 12 positions match TRBD2. This CDR3 has 17 residues. Germline CDR1 reads KGHDR; CDR2 reads SFDVKD. V trimming: 3 bases; J trimming: 1 base; junction bases outside the gene matches: 5. CDR3 sequence (DNA): TGTGCCACCAGTGATCAGACTAGCGGGAGACCCCAAGAGACCCAGTACTTC. This sequence encodes CATSDQTSGRPQETQYF.

The genes are TRBV2 and TRBJ2-7; 10 bases are shared with TRBD2. The germline CDR1 and CDR2 sequences are SNHLY and FYNNEI. This CDR3 comprises 15 residues. The trim removed 6 bases at V and 5 bases at J, leaving 10 bases unmatched. In nucleotides, the CDR3 is TGTGCCAGCAGGTTAGGGCTAGCGGGAGTCCACGAGCAGTACTTC. This codes for CASRLGLAGVHEQYF.

The chain employs TRBV12-3 or TRBV12-4 and TRBJ2-1, with D possibly being TRBD2 (5 bases). V shed 3 bases and J shed 8 bases, with 23 bases lying between them. The length of the CDR3 is 17 residues. CDR3 sequence (DNA): TGTGCCAGCAGTTTCGCGGGTAGCGTGATCTTTGTCGATGAGCAGTTCTTC. Its protein product is CASSFAGSVIFVDEQFF.

J is TRBJ2-3 and V is TRBV3-1; TRBD1 matches at 7 bases. Per the germline V gene, CDR1 is LGHDT and CDR2 is YNNKEL (reference sequence). This CDR3 comprises 14 residues. V lost 4 bases to trimming and J lost 2 bases; unmatched junction nucleotides: 3. The CDR3 region is CASSPTGLTDTQYF. The CDR3 nucleotides read TGTGCCAGCAGCCCGACAGGGCTCACAGATACGCAGTATTTT.

The CDR3 loop reads CASSGGGSRTDTQYF. As DNA, the CDR3 is TGTGCCAGTAGTGGAGGCGGGAGCCGCACAGATACGCAGTATTTT. The chain combines TRBV19 with TRBJ2-3; the match to TRBD2 covers 7 bases. The CDR3 covers 15 residues. V shed 5 bases, J shed 1 base, and the junction held 6 bases outside the gene matches. Germline V gives CDR1 LNHDA, CDR2 SQIVND (reference sequence).

This clonotype was recorded at least ten times. The rearrangement joins TRBV6-2 or TRBV6-3 to TRBJ2-1; no definite D call. Trimming shortened V by 0 bases and J by 4 bases, and 25 bases separated the two germline ends. CDR3 length equals 20 residues. Germline assignment: CDR1 MNHEY and CDR2 SVGEGT. The CDR3: CASSYSKNRPSSGRYNEQFF. In DNA form, the CDR3 reads TGTGCCAGCAGTTACTCGAAAAATCGCCCCTCATCCGGCAGATACAATGAGCAGTTCTTC.

This clonotype was detected many times. The chain uses TRBV12-3 or TRBV12-4 and TRBJ2-2; TRBD1 agrees at 7 bases. The CDR3 runs 15 residues. After removal of 6 bases from V and 3 bases from J, the junction contained 7 bases not matched to a gene. CDR3 nucleotides: TGTGCCAGCAGGTCCGGGACAGAAGACACCGGGGAGCTGTTTTTT. Protein sequence: CASRSGTEDTGELFF.

This clonotype was detected ten times or more. The chain couples TRBV28 to TRBJ2-1; a possible D gene is TRBD2 (6 bases). Trimming removed 0 bases from V and 0 bases from J, with 12 bases in between. Per germline, CDR1 MDHEN and CDR2 SYDVKM. This CDR3 contains 17 residues. In DNA, the CDR3 is TGTGCCAGCAGTTTATGGCGCGGGGCTAGCTCCTACAATGAGCAGTTCTTC. Translating gives CASSLWRGASSYNEQFF.

The V and J genes are TRBV11-2 and TRBJ2-5; D is ambiguous. CDR3 length: 11 amino acids. Trimming removed 2 bases from V and 6 bases from J, with 4 bases in between. CDR1 and CDR2 (germline): SGHAT, FQNNGV. The CDR3 sequence is CASSLRQTQYF. The CDR3 nucleotides read TGTGCCAGCAGCTTACGCCAGACCCAGTACTTC.

This clonotype was found many times. V and J are TRBV7-2 and TRBJ1-1; D remains unclear. The CDR3 sequence is 13 residues long. The V gene lost 1 base and the J gene lost 4 bases, with 7 bases spanning the gap. Germline CDR1 reads SGHTA; CDR2 reads FQGNSA. Here the CDR3 reads CASSLVGITEAFF. The CDR3 DNA reads TGTGCCAGCAGCTTAGTCGGGATCACTGAAGCTTTCTTT.

The sample holds many counts of this clonotype. V gene TRBV25-1 combines with J gene TRBJ2-3, with TRBD2 matching over 9 bases. The CDR3 length is 17 residues. Looked up from germline, CDR1 is MGHDK and CDR2 is SYGVNS. The ends lost 1 base at V and 8 bases at J; junction bases unmatched: 13. The CDR3 DNA reads as TGTGCCAGCAGTGAATCCGGGACTAGCCCTCCAATGGGTACGCAGTATTTT. It is translated as CASSESGTSPPMGTQYF.

The chain employs TRBV27 and TRBJ2-2; no clear D. Germline CDR1 MNHEY, CDR2 SMNVEV (reference sequence). The CDR3 totals 12 residues. The V and J ends lost 8 bases and 4 bases respectively, with 8 bases between them. The CDR3 DNA sequence: TGTGCCAGCTTGACGGTCACCGGGGAGCTGTTTTTT. Protein: CASLTVTGELFF.

The chain joins TRBV7-3 to TRBJ1-1; no clear D gene. Germline CDR1 reads SGHTA; CDR2 reads FQGTGA. Trimming took 4 bases from V and 12 from J, leaving 15 bases between them. The CDR3 runs to 12 residues. DNA for the CDR3: TGTGCCAGCAGCTCGGACGGACGGGCGTCTTTCTTT. Amino acids: CASSSDGRASFF.

This clonotype has only a few counts. J is TRBJ2-1 and V is TRBV19, with D tentatively TRBD2 (6 bases). CDR3 length equals 16 residues. V was pared by 5 bases and J by 2 bases, with 16 bases between. Germline loops: CDR1 LNHDA, CDR2 SQIVND (reference sequence). The chain's CDR3 is CASSPALASPYNEQFF. The CDR3 nucleotides read TGTGCCAGTAGTCCGGCCCTAGCGTCTCCCTACAATGAGCAGTTCTTC.

The table lists this clonotype with a few counts. A clone one base away is much larger, so this may be a read error. The V call is TRBV7-8, the J call TRBJ2-1; the D gene is possibly TRBD2 (5 bases). The CDR3 totals 13 residues. The V and J ends lost 2 bases and 6 bases respectively, with 8 bases between them. Per the germline V gene, CDR1 is SGHVS and CDR2 is FQNEAQ. In nucleotides, the CDR3 is TGTGCCAGCAGCTTACCCGGGATCAATGAGCAGTTCTTC. It specifies CASSLPGINEQFF. The whole variable domain, filled in from reference TRBV7-8 and TRBJ2-1, reads GAGVSQSPRYKVAKRGQDVALRCDPISGHVSLFWYQQALGQGPEFLTYFQNEAQLDKSGLPSDRFFAERPEGSVSTLKIQRTQQEDSAVYLCASSLPGINEQFFGPGTRLTVL.

The chain couples TRBV6-1 to TRBJ1-5; no reliable D call. There are 14 residues in the CDR3. CDR1 and CDR2 (germline): MNHNS, SASEGT. Between the trimmed V and J ends, which lost 8 bases and 0 bases, there was a span of 11 bases. This CDR3 is CASRVDHSNQPQHF. The CDR3, as DNA: TGTGCCAGCCGGGTAGATCATAGCAATCAGCCCCAGCATTTT.

The table lists this clonotype with a few counts. The V gene is TRBV11-3, the J gene TRBJ1-1, with unresolved D. V was trimmed by 5 bases and J by 10 bases, leaving 14 bases between them. The CDR3 consists of 12 residues. Germline assignment: CDR1 SGHNT and CDR2 YENEEA. DNA for the CDR3: TGTGCCAGCAGCATACAGCACCCCGGAGCTTTCTTT. Protein product: CASSIQHPGAFF. The variable domain in full, completed from reference TRBV11-3 and TRBJ1-1, reads EAGVVQSPRYKIIEKKQPVAFWCNPISGHNTLYWYLQNLGQGPELLIRYENEEAVDDSQLPKDRFSAERLKGVDSTLKIQPAELGDSAVYLCASSIQHPGAFFGQGTRLTVV.